The 16 T cell receptor beta chains listed next were all sequenced from one sample in a study of metastatic and nonmetastatic thyroid tumors. All patients were treatment-naive before thyroid surgery. TCRdb reassembled clones from the PCR reads with MiXCR. The profile shows under 75,000 clones, around 20% of them singletons. Sample: blood. These receptor sequences come from a female donor with papillary thyroid cancer or a benign thyroid nodule (not recorded which). Some clones in this sample may be carry-over from other donors' samples.

This clone was seen repeatedly, ten times or more. V gene TRBV3-1 combines with J gene TRBJ2-7, with D tentatively TRBD1 (5 bases). Germline lookup yields CDR1 LGHDT and CDR2 YNNKEL (reference sequence). This CDR3 contains 13 residues. V lost 1 base, J lost 3 bases, and 7 bases lay in between. CDR3 sequence (DNA): TGTGCCAGCAGCCAAGGGACAAACTACGAGCAGTACTTC. It yields the protein CASSQGTNYEQYF.

The table lists this clone with many counts. The rearrangement joins TRBV19 to TRBJ2-2; D might be TRBD1 (6 bases). Germline CDR1 is LNHDA and CDR2 is SQIVND (reference sequence). CDR3 length equals 15 residues. Trimming stripped 4 bases from V and 3 bases from J, with 12 bases between. CDR3 nucleotides: TGTGCCAGTAGTACCTTGACAGGATACACCGGGGAGCTGTTTTTT. It is translated as CASSTLTGYTGELFF.

The V gene is TRBV27, the J gene TRBJ2-7, with TRBD2 as a possible D gene (6 bases). The CDR3 sequence is 16 residues long. Trimming cost V 5 bases and J 0 bases, with 17 bases left between them. Germline loops: CDR1 MNHEY, CDR2 SMNVEV (reference sequence). This CDR3 reads CASSEVGEASSYEQYF. In DNA form, the CDR3 reads TGTGCCAGCAGTGAAGTAGGGGAGGCTAGCTCCTACGAGCAGTACTTC.

This clone was detected ten times or more. This sequence joins TRBV11-3 and TRBJ2-1, with D perhaps given as TRBD1 or TRBD2 (5 bases each). The CDR3 sequence is 14 residues long. Trimming took off 2 bases at V and 4 bases at J, with 9 bases between the two ends. CDR1 and CDR2 from the germline V gene are SGHNT and YENEEA. The chain's CDR3 is CASSLRGPYNEQFF. The CDR3 nucleotides are TGTGCCAGCAGCTTAAGGGGACCGTACAATGAGCAGTTCTTC.

This clone came up a few times. The chain joins TRBV4-1 to TRBJ2-3, with 8 positions matching TRBD1. CDR3 length: 20 amino acids. CDR1 is MGHRA and CDR2 is YSYEKL in the germline V gene. The V gene end was trimmed by 1 base and the J gene end by 1 base; junction bases not matched to a gene: 16. For the CDR3, the DNA is TGCGCCAGCAGCCAAGGCTTGGCGATCCAACAGGGGGTGGGCACAGATACGCAGTATTTT. Its translation is CASSQGLAIQQGVGTDTQYF.

The chain carries TRBV20-1 and TRBJ2-5, with D perhaps assigned TRBD1 or TRBD2 (5 bases each). CDR1 and CDR2 (germline): DFQATT, SNEGSKA (reference sequence). The CDR3 is 12 amino acids. Trimming left V 6 bases short and J 4 bases short, with 12 bases between. This CDR3 is CSASGTRETQYF. In nucleotides, the CDR3 is TGCAGTGCGTCCGGGACCAGAGAGACCCAGTACTTC.

The gene calls are TRBV13 and TRBJ1-2; D possibly corresponds to TRBD1 (5 bases). Per the germline V gene, CDR1 is PRHDT and CDR2 is FYEKMQ (reference sequence). This CDR3 spans 13 amino acids. V gave up 0 bases and J gave up 4 bases, with 6 bases separating them. The CDR3 DNA reads TGTGCCAGCAGCTTAGGCAGGGTCTATGGCTACACCTTC. Translated, it gives CASSLGRVYGYTF.

The chain links TRBV10-3 to TRBJ1-1; no clear D. The V end was cut by 4 bases, the J end by 4 bases, with 13 bases between. The germline CDR1 and CDR2 sequences are ENHRY and SYGVKD. The CDR3 length is 14 residues. The CDR3 DNA reads as TGTGCCATCAGTGTAGGAGGGAAGGGCACTGAAGCTTTCTTT. Translated, it gives CAISVGGKGTEAFF.

This clone was counted ten times or more. The V gene is TRBV7-9, the J gene TRBJ2-7, with D perhaps matching TRBD2 (5 bases). Trimming removed 6 bases at V and 1 base at J, with 25 bases between. Germline CDR1 SEHNR, CDR2 FQNEAQ (reference sequence). The CDR3 covers 18 residues. CDR3 nucleotides: TGTGCCAGCAGACCCCTCCGGGGTGAGGGCTTGGATTCCTACGAGCAGTACTTC. This encodes CASRPLRGEGLDSYEQYF.

This clone was seen ten or more times. The V gene is TRBV19, the J gene TRBJ1-5; TRBD1 agrees at 7 bases. CDR1 and CDR2 (germline): LNHDA, SQIVND (reference sequence). The CDR3 spans 13 residues. Losses at the gene ends were 5 bases for V and 7 bases for J; bases not matched to a gene: 5. CDR3 in amino acids: CASSDRVRQPQHF. The DNA for the CDR3 is TGTGCCAGTAGTGACAGGGTTCGCCAGCCCCAGCATTTT.

This clone was recorded at least ten times. This sequence joins TRBV18 and TRBJ2-7; no definite D call. CDR3 length equals 13 residues. CDR1 and CDR2 from the germline V gene are KGHSH and LQKENI. V was cut by 3 bases and J by 5 bases, with 11 bases left in between. The CDR3: CASSPQQWDEQYF. The CDR3, as DNA: TGTGCCAGCTCACCTCAACAATGGGACGAGCAGTACTTC.

CDR3 amino acids: CASSIEPPWAGDYNEQFF. Here the CDR3 DNA reads TGTGCCAGTAGTATAGAGCCACCCTGGGCGGGGGACTACAATGAGCAGTTCTTC. The chain links TRBV19 to TRBJ2-1; 7 bases map to TRBD2. CDR1 is LNHDA and CDR2 is SQIVND in the germline V gene (reference sequence). J gave up 3 bases and V 0 bases, and 11 bases lay outside the gene matches. This CDR3 has 18 residues.

This clone was counted at least ten times. The rearrangement joins TRBV5-1 to TRBJ2-1, with D perhaps TRBD1 or TRBD2 (5 bases each). The V end was cut by 0 bases, the J end by 10 bases, with 14 bases between. The CDR3 loop spans 14 amino acids. Germline-derived CDR1 and CDR2 are SGHRS and YFSETQ. The DNA of the CDR3 is TGCGCCAGCAGCTTGGAACCTTTCGGGACCGAGCAGTTCTTC. Its translation: CASSLEPFGTEQFF.

This clone was seen many times. The V and J genes are TRBV6-1 and TRBJ2-7; tentatively, D is TRBD2 (7 bases). CDR3 length: 14 residues. V lost 5 bases and J 12 bases, leaving 23 bases between the germline ends. Germline CDR1 and CDR2: MNHNS and SASEGT. CDR3 loop: CASSLTSGTTFPYF. CDR3 nucleotides: TGTGCCAGCAGTTTGACAAGCGGGACAACATTTCCGTACTTC.

The table lists this clone with many counts. The chain combines TRBV7-2 with TRBJ2-7; no reliable D call. Germline assignment: CDR1 SGHTA and CDR2 FQGNSA. The CDR3 runs to 14 residues. Trimming shortened V by 4 bases and J by 0 bases, and 10 bases separated the two germline ends. CDR3: CASSWTPSSYEQYF. The CDR3 region has the DNA TGTGCCAGCAGCTGGACCCCTAGCTCCTACGAGCAGTACTTC.

In this sample, this clone turned up many times. This chain uses TRBV4-2 with TRBJ2-7; D possibly uses TRBD1 or TRBD2 (5 bases each). CDR1 and CDR2 from the germline V gene are LGHNA and YNFKEQ. The V end was cut by 4 bases, the J end by 2 bases, with 12 bases between. This CDR3 comprises 14 residues. The DNA for the CDR3 is TGTGCCAGCAGCCCAAGGGACCGCCCCTACGAGCAGTACTTC. It specifies CASSPRDRPYEQYF.